This TCR beta chain is drawn from a study of blood T cell repertoires in COVID-19 (dated by TCRdb to 2019 to 2021). Some background on the complete study: The collaborator samples originated in the United States, Italy and Spain and spanned the acute and convalescent phases of COVID-19. The prospective study material was composed of cDNA or gDNA derived from T cells, B-cell-depleted T cells, or PBMCs. The dataset comprised deeply sampled blood TCRbeta repertoires from subjects exposed to, actively infected with, or recovered from COVID-19. The repertoires were made available in a free public database intended to serve as a resource for research on the immune response to SARS-CoV-2. The samples were drawn from the first 160 participants of the ongoing ImmuneRACE study and from 1,200 or so subjects provided by 6 global collaborators. The sample metadata nearly always contained a de-identified subject ID, COVID-19 status, age in years and sex. Where available, HLA class I and class II types were taken from metadata supplied by the sample provider and were not determined by assay-based typing. Overall results and qualifications from the work: The quantity of clinical and demographic metadata differed by source and by participant and was supplied without curation.

The germline ends are 12 bases apart after V is trimmed by 5 bases and J by 4 bases. The CDR3, from cysteine to phenylalanine, totals 14 residues. The entry retains the CDR3 DNA only, 42 bases that are in frame from base 1. Via the germline V gene, CDR1 is MNHEY and CDR2 SVGAGI. As concerns this clone: It has no known antigen specificity. No qualities accompany the bases; no much larger clone lies one base away.

The immunoSEQ Assay, a bias-controlled multiplex PCR, was used to amplify TCRbeta CDR3 regions from genomic DNA. Under the source paper's analysis protocol: The number of nucleated cells in each sample was estimated by amplification of reference gene primers within the assay. To quantify the absolute abundance of each unique TCRbeta CDR3 rearrangement, sequence reads were collapsed and filtered. For each sample, productive Simpson clonality was calculated as the square root of Simpson's diversity index across productive rearrangements. Held by TCRdb, this immuneACCESS table contains in-frame sequences only and omits some clones. Under half of the omission traces to an unresolved V gene where checked; the cause of the rest is unknown. V, J and clone size are taken as reported in that table, and D and trimming were inferred from the DNA itself. Within this sample are around 130,000 clones, with roughly 90% of them counted one time only. Approximately 2% of the sample goes to the ten largest clones.

Collaborating institutions collected whole blood in K2EDTA tubes following their own protocols. For TCRbeta analysis, collaborators shipped samples in one of three forms: frozen whole blood, isolated PBMCs, or DNA extracted from either of those sample types. This TCR was recovered from a man between 65 and 80 years old with active COVID-19. The specimen sequenced was peripheral blood. The chain is made from TRBV6-5 and TRBJ1-5, with a weak D call of TRBD1 (5 bases match). The base sequence is TGTGCCAGCAGTCCCTGGGGGGGGAATCAGCCCCAGCATTTT. This is translated as CASSPWGGNQPQHF.